This is a list of T cell receptor beta chains from one sample in a study of technical replicates of blood from a few donors. Generated by immunoSEQ multiplex PCR, the TCRdb table keeps only in-frame clones and is missing some. The sample carries 65,000 to 95,000 clones, 95% to 98% recorded once. Material for sequencing was T cells isolated from PBMCs. These receptor sequences come from a human donor in good health. Both conserved end residues are part of each CDR3. A D gene is named only where the DNA matches it firmly. Clone size, where shown, is once, few, many, or a class for clones that have expanded.

>TRBV6-5|TRBD2|NA|TRBJ2-1
TGTGCCAGCAGTTACTCCAGCAAGGGCGGGAGTAATGAGCAGTTCTTC
CASSYSSKGGSNEQFF
>TRBV6-1|TRBD1|NA|TRBJ1-5
TGTGCCAGCAGTGAAGGAGCGGGACAGGGACATCAGCCCCAGCATTTT
CASSEGAGQGHQPQHF
>TRBV19|TRBD1|once|TRBJ2-5
TGTGCCAGTAGTCCTACAGGGGGCAGCGGGCTTCAAGAGACCCAGTACTTC
CASSPTGGSGLQETQYF
>TRBV7-3|TRBD2|NA|TRBJ2-1
TGTGCCAGCAGCCGACAGTCTAGCGGGAGCAATGAGCAGTTCTTC
CASSRQSSGSNEQFF
>TRBV7-9|NA|NA|TRBJ2-7
TGTGCCAGCAGCTGGACTGCCATGGAGCAGTACTTC
CASSWTAMEQYF
>TRBV7-6|TRBD1|NA|TRBJ1-2
TGTGCCAGCAGCTTAGGAGTGGGGACAGGGGGCTTCTATGGCTACACCTTC
CASSLGVGTGGFYGYTF
>TRBV27|NA|NA|TRBJ1-5
TGTGCCAGCAGTTTAGGGGGCGGCAATCAGCCCCAGCATTTT
CASSLGGGNQPQHF
>TRBV4-3|NA|few|TRBJ2-7
TGCGCCAGCAGCCAAGAAGGGGGCTACGAGCAGTACTTC
CASSQEGGYEQYF
>TRBV20-1|NA|NA|TRBJ2-7
TGCAGTGCTAGATTGGGGGCCGAGCAGTACTTC
CSARLGAEQYF
>TRBV5-8|NA|NA|TRBJ1-5
TGTGCCAGCAGTTACAGGGATCAGCCCCAGCATTTT
CASSYRDQPQHF
>TRBV2|NA|NA|TRBJ2-2
TGTGCCAGCAGTGAACATTGGAGCGGGGAGCTGTTTTTT
CASSEHWSGELFF
>TRBV4-1|TRBD1|once|TRBJ2-2
TGCGCCAGCAGCCGAACGGGACAGGCGAACACCGGGGAGCTGTTTTTT
CASSRTGQANTGELFF
>TRBV6-1|NA|NA|TRBJ1-2
TGTGCCAGCAGCGACGGGAACTATGGCTACACCTTC
CASSDGNYGYTF
>TRBV5-1|NA|NA|TRBJ2-7
TGCGCCAGCAGCTTGGTGGTGGAGGGGAGTTACGAGCAGTACTTC
CASSLVVEGSYEQYF
>TRBV7-9|NA|once|TRBJ2-2
TGTGCCGCCCGCCCGGTCGCGAACACCGGGGAGCTGTTTTTT
CAARPVANTGELFF
>TRBV5-1|NA|NA|TRBJ1-1
TGCGCCAGCAGCTTGGGACCGGCAGGGGCGAACACTGAAGCTTTCTTT
CASSLGPAGANTEAFF
>TRBV27|NA|NA|TRBJ1-1
TGTGCCAGCAGTCCCCGAACCCGGGTGAACACTGAAGCTTTCTTT
CASSPRTRVNTEAFF
>TRBV11-3|NA|NA|TRBJ1-1
TGTGCCAGCAGCTCCTCGGGAAACACTGAAGCTTTCTTT
CASSSSGNTEAFF
>TRBV25-1|NA|NA|TRBJ2-7
TGTGCCAGCAGTGAACTCGAGGACGGGAACGAGCAGTACTTC
CASSELEDGNEQYF
>TRBV7-8|TRBD1|NA|TRBJ2-5
TGTGCCAGCAGCTTAGAAGGGACAGAAGAGACCCAGTACTTC
CASSLEGTEETQYF
>TRBV6-5|NA|NA|TRBJ2-1
TGTGCCAGCAGCTCTGGGACATACTACAATGAGCAGTTCTTC
CASSSGTYYNEQFF
>TRBV29-1|TRBD1|NA|TRBJ2-5
TGCAGCGGCCAGGGGGCGCCCCTGGAGACCCAGTACTTC
CSGQGAPLETQYF
>TRBV5-4|TRBD1|NA|TRBJ1-3
TGTGCCAGCAGCAAAAGACAGGGGGCGGTTGCTGGAAACACCATATATTTT
CASSKRQGAVAGNTIYF
>TRBV5-5|TRBD1|NA|TRBJ2-5
TGTGCCAGCAGCTTGGAGACAGGGGAACAAGAGACCCAGTACTTC
CASSLETGEQETQYF
>TRBV5-4|TRBD2|NA|TRBJ2-1
TGTGCCAGCAGCAGATCCGGGACTAGCGGGATCGATGAGCAGTTCTTC
CASSRSGTSGIDEQFF
>TRBV11-2|NA|NA|TRBJ1-2
TGTGCCAGCAGCTTAGCGCAGGGCTATGGCTACACCTTC
CASSLAQGYGYTF
>TRBV6-5|TRBD1|NA|TRBJ1-2
TGTGCCAGCAGACGACAGGGGTACTATGGCTACACCTTC
CASRRQGYYGYTF
>TRBV7-7|TRBD1|NA|TRBJ2-7
TGTGCTAGCAGTCGAAAGGACAGGGGGCTTGGTTGTCGGGAGCAGTACTTC
CASSRKDRGLGCREQYF
>TRBV5-8|NA|NA|TRBJ2-5
TGTGCCAGCACCCGGGATATCCAAGAGACCCAGTACTTC
CASTRDIQETQYF
>TRBV4-1|NA|NA|TRBJ1-2
TGCGCCAGCAGCCAAGACGGGCAGGGGCCCTATGGCTACACCTTC
CASSQDGQGPYGYTF
>TRBV5-5|NA|NA|TRBJ2-7
TGTGCCAGCAGCTTCGGGAGCTACGAGCAGTACTTC
CASSFGSYEQYF
>TRBV2|NA|NA|TRBJ1-1
TGTGCCAGCAGTGGGCAGGCCGGGGGCACTGAAGCTTTCTTT
CASSGQAGGTEAFF
>TRBV5-1|NA|NA|TRBJ2-7
TGCGCCAGCAGCCTACAGGGCTACGAGCAGTACTTC
CASSLQGYEQYF
>TRBV19|NA|NA|TRBJ2-7
TGTGCCAGTAGTTCCAGGGTTCCCTACGAGCAGTACTTC
CASSSRVPYEQYF
>TRBV30|TRBD1|NA|TRBJ1-4
TGTGCCTGGAGTGTACTCGGGACAGGGGAAAAACTGTTTTTT
CAWSVLGTGEKLFF
>TRBV27|NA|NA|TRBJ1-1
TGTGCCAGCAGTCCTGCGGTAGGGGTGATCACTGAAGCTTTCTTT
CASSPAVGVITEAFF
>TRBV30|NA|NA|TRBJ1-2
TGTGCCTGGACTTTAGATTCTAACTATGGCTACACCTTC
CAWTLDSNYGYTF
>TRBV7-9|TRBD1|NA|TRBJ1-1
TGTGCCAGCAGCTTGGCAGGGGGCTCAAACACTGAAGCTTTCTTT
CASSLAGGSNTEAFF
>TRBV28|NA|NA|TRBJ2-1
TGTGCCAGCAGTCCAACTAGCAGCTCCTACAATGAGCAGTTCTTC
CASSPTSSSYNEQFF
>TRBV28|NA|NA|TRBJ2-7
TGTGCCAGCAGTTTAGGTCTGGGACAAACCTACGAGCAGTACTTC
CASSLGLGQTYEQYF
>TRBV5-1|TRBD1|NA|TRBJ2-5
TGCGCCAGCAGAGATACCGCGACAGGGTCGTACCAAGAGACCCAGTACTTC
CASRDTATGSYQETQYF
>TRBV2|NA|NA|TRBJ1-4
TGTGCCACCAAACAGGGTGAAAAGGGGGAAAAACTGTTTTTT
CATKQGEKGEKLFF
>TRBV4-3|NA|NA|TRBJ2-7
TGCGCCAGCAGCCAAGATCTTATGTACGAGCAGTACTTC
CASSQDLMYEQYF
>TRBV18|TRBD1|NA|TRBJ1-1
TGTGCCAGCTCACCAAATGAACAGGGGGCCTCTGAAGCTTTCTTT
CASSPNEQGASEAFF
>TRBV6-1|NA|NA|TRBJ2-7
TGTGCCAGCAGTGCCCAGGATTTCAGTTATTACGAGCAGTACTTC
CASSAQDFSYYEQYF
>TRBV19|TRBD2|NA|TRBJ2-3
TGTGCCAGTAGTATGCAGCGGGACGGGACGCAGTATTTT
CASSMQRDGTQYF
>TRBV2|NA|NA|TRBJ1-1
TGTGCCAGTAGGGGCTCCCTCACTGAAGCTTTCTTT
CASRGSLTEAFF
>TRBV27|NA|NA|TRBJ1-1
TGTGCCAGCAGTTTTACCCCGTACGGGAGAACTGAAGCTTTCTTT
CASSFTPYGRTEAFF
>TRBV7-3|TRBD1|few|TRBJ1-2
TGTGCCAGCAGCGAAGGGACAGGCTCAAACTATGGCTACACCTTC
CASSEGTGSNYGYTF